This T cell receptor beta chain appears in the sequencing data of a study of T cell changes during pregnancy in multiple sclerosis. Sequenced by immunoSEQ multiplex PCR; TCRdb stores in-frame clones only, minus some. The sample has more than 80,000 clones, approximately 90% seen once. CDR3 length: 15 residues. V shed 0 bases and J shed 5 bases, with 15 bases lying between them. Germline V CDR1 and CDR2: SGHDT, YYEEEE. The sample was peripheral blood, taken after pregnancy. V is TRBV5-6 and J is TRBJ2-7; D ambiguous. This receptor was obtained from a female donor with multiple sclerosis, enrolled in a pregnancy study. CDR3 sequence (DNA): TGTGCCAGCAGCTTGGGAGGATTCGGAATGCACGAGCAGTACTTC. Protein product: CASSLGGFGMHEQYF.